These T cell receptor beta chains were read from a single sample in a study of tumor-infiltrating lymphocytes in localized non-small cell lung cancer. The assay was immunoSEQ multiplex PCR, and TCRdb's table has in-frame clones only and misses some. Altogether more than 10,000 clones are present, around four fifths being singletons, with the ten largest covering 10% to 15%. The source material was uninvolved lung tissue not adjacent to the tumor. These receptors originate from a human donor with non-small cell lung cancer. Each CDR3 is given with its conserved first and last residue.

J	V	CDR3
TRBJ2-7	TRBV14	CASSGSFTSGGYEQYF
TRBJ1-1	TRBV30	CAWSVGLNTEAFF
TRBJ1-2	TRBV19	CASSRGRGISNYGYTF
TRBJ2-2	TRBV5-4	CASSIDSENTGELFF
TRBJ1-6	TRBV6-1	CASSGGQGLTPLHF
TRBJ1-2	TRBV27	CASSLFAGRRSLYGYTF
TRBJ1-1	TRBV5-8	CASSPWGQLNTEAFF
TRBJ1-2	TRBV2	CASSEEGNYGYTF
TRBJ2-2	TRBV6-5	CASSYLGAGTGELFF
TRBJ1-4	TRBV6-4	CASSPTRAGRNEKLFF
TRBJ1-2	TRBV28	CASMGDSAYYGYTF
TRBJ2-2	TRBV5-1	CASRWDREITGELFF
TRBJ1-2	TRBV7-2	CASSYRDGYGYTF
TRBJ1-1	TRBV5-6	CASSHMGQGVRYASEAFF
TRBJ2-1	TRBV5-5	CASSLAVQGPPHNEQFF
TRBJ2-3	TRBV6-5	CASTSRGGDTQYF
TRBJ1-5	TRBV5-3	CASSGGTSAPQHF
TRBJ2-7	TRBV12-5	CASGSELGGRIKGEQYF
TRBJ2-3	TRBV7-9	CASSLAFSRVGTDTQYF